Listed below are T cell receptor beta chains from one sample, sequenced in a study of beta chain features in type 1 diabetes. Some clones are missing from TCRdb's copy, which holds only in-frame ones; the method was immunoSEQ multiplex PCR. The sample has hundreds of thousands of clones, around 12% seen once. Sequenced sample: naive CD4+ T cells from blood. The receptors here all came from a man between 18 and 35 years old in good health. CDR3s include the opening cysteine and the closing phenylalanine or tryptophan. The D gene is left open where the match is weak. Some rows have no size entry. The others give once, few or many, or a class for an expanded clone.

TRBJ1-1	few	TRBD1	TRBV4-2	TGTGCCAGCAGCCGGGGACAGGGGGAGGACACTGAAGCTTTCTTT	CASSRGQGEDTEAFF
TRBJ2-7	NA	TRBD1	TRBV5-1	TGCGCCAGCAGCGGGACAGGGGGCGAGCAGTACTTC	CASSGTGGEQYF
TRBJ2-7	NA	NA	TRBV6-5	TGTGCCAGCAAGACCCTAGGACTCTCCCACGAGCAGTACTTC	CASKTLGLSHEQYF
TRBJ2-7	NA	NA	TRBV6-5	TGTGCCAGCAGTTACGGTGGGGGCCCCTACGAGCAGTACTTC	CASSYGGGPYEQYF
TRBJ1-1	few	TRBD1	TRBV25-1	TGTGCCAGCAGTCCAGAGAGGGGGCCCATCACTGAAGCTTTCTTT	CASSPERGPITEAFF
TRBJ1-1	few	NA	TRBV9	TGTGCCAGCAGCGTAACGAGCGTAAGCACTGAAGCTTTCTTT	CASSVTSVSTEAFF
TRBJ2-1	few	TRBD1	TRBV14	TGTGCCAGCAGCCACCCTTGGGGGACAGACAATGAGCAGTTCTTC	CASSHPWGTDNEQFF
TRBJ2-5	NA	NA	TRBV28	TGTGCCAGCAAGGGGGTGACGGAGACCCAGTACTTC	CASKGVTETQYF
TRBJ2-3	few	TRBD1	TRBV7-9	TGTGCCAGCAGCTTAGCAGGGGGCATCACAGATACGCAGTATTTT	CASSLAGGITDTQYF
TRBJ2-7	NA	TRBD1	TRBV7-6	TGTGCCAGCAGCTTAGGCGACAGGGTCGAGCAGTACTTC	CASSLGDRVEQYF
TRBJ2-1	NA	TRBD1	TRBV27	TGTGCCAGCAGTTTACGGGACAGGGGACCCTCGAGCTCCTACAATGAGCAGTTCTTC	CASSLRDRGPSSSYNEQFF
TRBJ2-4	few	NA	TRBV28	TGTGCCAGCAGTTTATACGGGGATCTAACCAAAAACATTCAGTACTTC	CASSLYGDLTKNIQYF
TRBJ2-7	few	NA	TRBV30	TGTGCCTGGAGTGTAATAAAGGCCTACGGGGGCGAGCAGTACTTC	CAWSVIKAYGGEQYF
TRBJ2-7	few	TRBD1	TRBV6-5	TGTGCCAGCAGGACGGACAGGGCCTACGAGCAGTACTTC	CASRTDRAYEQYF
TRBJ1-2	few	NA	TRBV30	TGTGCCTGGAGTGTTCAGATTAACTATGGCTACACCTTC	CAWSVQINYGYTF
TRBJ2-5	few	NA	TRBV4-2	TGTGCCAGCAGCCCCGCGGACAGACAAGAGACCCAGTACTTC	CASSPADRQETQYF
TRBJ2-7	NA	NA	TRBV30	TGTGCCTGGACCCTCAGGACCAGCGGCGAGCAGTACTTC	CAWTLRTSGEQYF
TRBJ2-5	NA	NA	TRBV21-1	TGTGCCAGCAGCCCCCGGACAGAACAAGAGACCCAGTACTTC	CASSPRTEQETQYF
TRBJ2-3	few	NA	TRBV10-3	TGTGCCATCAGTAGCGGTACGGATACGCAGTATTTT	CAISSGTDTQYF
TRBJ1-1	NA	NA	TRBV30	TGTGCCTGGGGTACAGATAACACTGAAGCTTTCTTT	CAWGTDNTEAFF
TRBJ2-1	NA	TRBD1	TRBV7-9	TGTGCCAGCAGCGCGTTCCGGGACAGGGGGCGAAATGAGCAGTTCTTC	CASSAFRDRGRNEQFF
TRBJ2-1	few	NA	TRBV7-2	TGTGCCAGCAGACTGACTAGATCCTACAATGAGCAGTTCTTC	CASRLTRSYNEQFF
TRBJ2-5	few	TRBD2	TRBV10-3	TGTGCCACATCAGGACTAGCGGGAGTTAAAGAGACCCAGTACTTC	CATSGLAGVKETQYF
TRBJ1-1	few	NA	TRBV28	TGTGCCAGCAGTTTATTTAAGGGGGTTAAGGGGAGGAACACTGAAGCTTTCTTT	CASSLFKGVKGRNTEAFF
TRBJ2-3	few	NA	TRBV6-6	TGTGCCAGCAGCCCTACGACAGATACGCAGTATTTT	CASSPTTDTQYF
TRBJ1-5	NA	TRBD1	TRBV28	TGTGCCAGCAGTTTATGGACAGGGGGCAGCAATCAGCCCCAGCATTTT	CASSLWTGGSNQPQHF
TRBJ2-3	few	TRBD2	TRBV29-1	TGCAGCGTCGCCCCGACTAGCGGGGATACGCAGTATTTT	CSVAPTSGDTQYF
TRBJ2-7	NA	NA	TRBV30	TGTGCCGGAGGTAGAGGGAGAGACGAGCAGTACTTC	CAGGRGRDEQYF
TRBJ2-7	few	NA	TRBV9	TGTGCCAGCAGCGGGAACCGGGGAGGCTCCTACGAGCAGTACTTC	CASSGNRGGSYEQYF
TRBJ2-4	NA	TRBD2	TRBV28	TGTGCCAGCGGGGAGGCGGGGGGGCCCAAAAACATTCAGTACTTC	CASGEAGGPKNIQYF
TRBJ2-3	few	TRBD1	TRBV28	TGTGCCAGCAGCACTAGGGACAGAAGCACAGATACGCAGTATTTT	CASSTRDRSTDTQYF
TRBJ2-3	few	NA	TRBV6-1	TGTGCCAGCAGTGAAGCGGGCTCAACGCAGTATTTT	CASSEAGSTQYF
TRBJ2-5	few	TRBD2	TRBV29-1	TGCAGCGTGGCTGGACTAGCGGTAACCCAGTACTTC	CSVAGLAVTQYF
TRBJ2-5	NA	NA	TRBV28	TGTGCCAGCAGTTTTGTGCGCACCCGGACCCAGTACTTC	CASSFVRTRTQYF
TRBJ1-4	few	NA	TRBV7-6	TGTGCCAGCCGTCAGGGAATTGGGACTAATGAAAAACTGTTTTTT	CASRQGIGTNEKLFF
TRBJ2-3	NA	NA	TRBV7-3	TGTGCCAGCAGCCGAGGCCTGAGAACAGATACGCAGTATTTT	CASSRGLRTDTQYF
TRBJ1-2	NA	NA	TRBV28	TGTGCCAGCAGTTCCCCGGGACATACCAACTATGGCTACACCTTC	CASSSPGHTNYGYTF
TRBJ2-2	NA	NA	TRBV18	TGTGCCAGCTCACTAGGACAGTCGAACACCGGGGAGCTGTTTTTT	CASSLGQSNTGELFF
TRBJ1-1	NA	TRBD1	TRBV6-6	TGTGCCAGCCACCGACAGGGGGTGTTTTTGAACACTGAAGCTTTCTTT	CASHRQGVFLNTEAFF